A selection of T cell receptor beta chains follows, all from one sample in a study of beta chain features in type 1 diabetes. Produced via immunoSEQ multiplex PCR; TCRdb's table is partial and in-frame only. In the table there are over 15,000 clones, approximately 50% of which are singletons. Material: stem cell memory CD4+ T cells from blood. Receptors were obtained from a man aged 18 to 29 in good health. CDR3s include the opening cysteine and the closing phenylalanine or tryptophan. D genes are given only for firm matches. Only some rows state a clone size, as once, few, many or a class for expanded clones.

length: 17
D: NA
J: TRBJ2-4
V: TRBV4-3
size: NA
CDR3: CASSQDLAGKAKNIQYF
DNA: TGCGCCAGCAGCCAAGATCTGGCAGGGAAAGCCAAAAACATTCAGTACTTC

length: 18
D: TRBD1
J: TRBJ1-5
V: TRBV19
size: NA
CDR3: CASSIGIGGGSSNQPQHF
DNA: TGTGCCAGTAGTATAGGAATTGGAGGGGGCTCTAGCAATCAGCCCCAGCATTTT

length: 13
D: NA
J: TRBJ1-1
V: TRBV2
size: NA
CDR3: CASSDVSDTEAFF
DNA: TGTGCCAGCAGTGATGTGTCTGACACTGAAGCTTTCTTT

length: 17
D: TRBD2
J: TRBJ2-7
V: TRBV7-2
size: NA
CDR3: CASSLSSGGGSWYEQYF
DNA: TGTGCCAGCAGCTTATCGTCAGGCGGCGGGAGTTGGTACGAGCAGTACTTC

length: 16
D: TRBD1
J: TRBJ1-4
V: TRBV5-8
size: NA
CDR3: CASSFGQGSTNEKLFF
DNA: TGTGCCAGCAGCTTTGGACAGGGTTCAACTAATGAAAAACTGTTTTTT

length: 12
D: NA
J: TRBJ1-5
V: TRBV5-6
size: few
CDR3: CASSWGVGPQHF
DNA: TGTGCCAGCAGCTGGGGGGTGGGGCCCCAGCATTTT

length: 16
D: TRBD2
J: TRBJ2-7
V: TRBV9
size: once
CDR3: CASSVGSGTGIYEQYF
DNA: TGTGCCAGCAGCGTAGGTAGCGGGACTGGGATCTACGAGCAGTACTTC

length: 13
D: TRBD2
J: TRBJ2-1
V: TRBV6-4
size: once
CDR3: CASRGLAGNEQFF
DNA: TGTGCCAGCAGGGGACTAGCGGGCAATGAGCAGTTCTTC

length: 15
D: TRBD1
J: TRBJ2-5
V: TRBV11-3
size: NA
CDR3: CASSLASDREETQYF
DNA: TGTGCCAGCAGCTTGGCCTCTGACAGGGAAGAGACCCAGTACTTC

length: 11
D: NA
J: TRBJ1-2
V: TRBV28
size: NA
CDR3: CASRNSYGYTF
DNA: TGTGCCAGCAGAAACTCCTATGGCTACACCTTC

length: 17
D: NA
J: TRBJ1-6
V: TRBV11-2
size: few
CDR3: CASSLVGTPPKGSPLHF
DNA: TGTGCCAGCAGCTTAGTTGGAACACCCCCTAAGGGGTCACCCCTCCACTTT

length: 17
D: NA
J: TRBJ1-4
V: TRBV7-2
size: NA
CDR3: CASSDPGDGATNEKLFF
DNA: TGTGCCAGCAGCGACCCGGGGGACGGCGCAACTAATGAAAAACTGTTTTTT

length: 14
D: NA
J: TRBJ2-2
V: TRBV7-3
size: NA
CDR3: CASSLAGSGGELFF
DNA: TGTGCCAGCAGCTTAGCGGGGTCCGGCGGGGAGCTGTTTTTT

length: 16
D: TRBD1
J: TRBJ2-1
V: TRBV5-5
size: few
CDR3: CASSPGQGRIDNEQFF
DNA: TGTGCCAGCAGCCCGGGACAGGGGAGGATCGACAATGAGCAGTTCTTC

length: 13
D: NA
J: TRBJ2-1
V: TRBV29-1
size: few
CDR3: CSVEEGGRTEQFF
DNA: TGCAGCGTTGAGGAGGGAGGTAGGACTGAGCAGTTCTTC

length: 15
D: NA
J: TRBJ2-2
V: TRBV5-1
size: few
CDR3: CASSFSGANTGELFF
DNA: TGCGCCAGCAGCTTTTCCGGGGCGAACACCGGGGAGCTGTTTTTT

length: 14
D: NA
J: TRBJ2-3
V: TRBV7-2
size: NA
CDR3: CASSLGWEADTQYF
DNA: TGTGCCAGCAGCTTAGGTTGGGAGGCAGATACGCAGTATTTT

length: 15
D: TRBD2
J: TRBJ2-7
V: TRBV7-2
size: NA
CDR3: CASSPSGGSSYEQYF
DNA: TGTGCCAGCAGCCCCTCTGGCGGGAGCTCCTACGAGCAGTACTTC

length: 16
D: TRBD2
J: TRBJ2-3
V: TRBV7-2
size: NA
CDR3: CASSLGSGGAGDTQYF
DNA: TGTGCCAGCAGCTTAGGGTCGGGGGGGGCCGGAGATACGCAGTATTTT